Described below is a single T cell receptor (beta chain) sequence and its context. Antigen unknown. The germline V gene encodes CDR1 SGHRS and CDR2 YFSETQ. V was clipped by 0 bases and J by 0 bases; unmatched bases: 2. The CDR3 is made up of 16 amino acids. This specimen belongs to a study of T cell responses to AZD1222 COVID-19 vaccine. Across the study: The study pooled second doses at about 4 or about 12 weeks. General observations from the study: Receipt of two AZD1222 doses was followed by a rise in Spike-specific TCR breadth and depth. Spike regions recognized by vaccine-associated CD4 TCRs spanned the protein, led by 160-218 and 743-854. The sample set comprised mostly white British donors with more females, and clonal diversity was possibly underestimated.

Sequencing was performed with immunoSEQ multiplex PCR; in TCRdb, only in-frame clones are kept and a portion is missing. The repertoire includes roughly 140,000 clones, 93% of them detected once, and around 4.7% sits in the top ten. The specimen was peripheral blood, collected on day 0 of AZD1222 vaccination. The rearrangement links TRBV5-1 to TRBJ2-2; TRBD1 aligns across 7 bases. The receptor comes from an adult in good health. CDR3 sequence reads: CASSLGQGANTGELFF. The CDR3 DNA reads TGCGCCAGCAGCTTGGGGCAGGGGGCGAACACCGGGGAGCTGTTTTTT.